This is a list of T cell receptor beta chains from one sample in a study of blood T cell repertoires in COVID-19. The protocol was immunoSEQ multiplex PCR, while the TCRdb copy is restricted to in-frame clones and leaves out a portion. In the table there are almost 250,000 clones, 65% to 90% of which are singletons. The specimen was PBMCs or T cells enriched from blood (not recorded which). The receptors come from a woman between 45 and 65 years old with acute COVID-19. Both conserved end residues are part of each CDR3. The order of the fields is J gene, clone size, V gene, D gene, CDR3 DNA, CDR3 protein. The D gene is left open where the match is weak. Only some rows state a clone size, as once, few, many or a class for expanded clones.

TRBJ2-7,.,TRBV27,.,TGTGCCAGCAGTGGAGGTGGCTCCTACGAGCAGTACTTC,CASSGGGSYEQYF
TRBJ1-1,.,TRBV9,.,TGTGCCAGCACCCCGGGACAACTGAACACTGAAGCTTTCTTT,CASTPGQLNTEAFF
TRBJ1-6,once,TRBV14,.,TGTGCCAGCAGCCAAGAGTTGGGGGCAAGTTCACCCCTCCACTTT,CASSQELGASSPLHF
TRBJ2-7,.,TRBV6-2/TRBV6-3,.,TGTGCCAGCAGTTCCTCGGAGGGTTACGAGCAGTACTTC,CASSSSEGYEQYF
TRBJ1-2,.,TRBV7-2,.,TGTGCCAGCAGCTCCCCCGGGGGGGTTCGTTATGGCTACACCTTC,CASSSPGGVRYGYTF
TRBJ2-7,once,TRBV13,TRBD1,TGTGCCAGCAGCTCCGCCGGGACAGCCTACGAGCAGTACTTC,CASSSAGTAYEQYF
TRBJ2-5,.,TRBV20-1,TRBD2,TGCAGTGCTAGTGAGCGGGGGGCCCAAGAGACCCAGTACTTC,CSASERGAQETQYF
TRBJ2-1,.,TRBV12-3/TRBV12-4,.,TGTGCCAGCAGTTTAGGGCAATACAATGAGCAGTTCTTC,CASSLGQYNEQFF
TRBJ1-1,.,TRBV7-9,.,TGTGCCAGCAGCTTGATGGACACCAACACTGAAGCTTTCTTT,CASSLMDTNTEAFF
TRBJ1-2,.,TRBV2,TRBD1,TGTGCCAGCAGTGACGACAGGGTTGAGGGCTACACCTTC,CASSDDRVEGYTF
TRBJ1-1,.,TRBV7-3,TRBD1,TGTGCCAGCAGCTATTCACGACAGGGTACGACGGAGAACACTGAAGCTTTCTTT,CASSYSRQGTTENTEAFF
TRBJ2-7,.,TRBV3-1/TRBV3-2,TRBD1,TGTGCCAGCAGCCAAGGACAGGGCGAGGGGTACTTC,CASSQGQGEGYF
TRBJ2-1,.,TRBV9,.,TGTGCCAGCAGCGGCCCGACTCCCTCCACCTACAATGAGCAGTTCTTC,CASSGPTPSTYNEQFF
TRBJ1-1,few,TRBV6-5,.,TGTGCCAGCAGTTACATGGGGGGAACTGAAGCTTTCTTT,CASSYMGGTEAFF
TRBJ1-4,.,TRBV7-9,.,TGTGCCAGCAGCTTCCCCAGTGCAACTAATGAAAAACTGTTTTTT,CASSFPSATNEKLFF
TRBJ2-3,.,TRBV9,TRBD1,TGTGCCAGCAGCCATGACAGGGCTGATTCAGATACGCAGTATTTT,CASSHDRADSDTQYF
TRBJ2-5,.,TRBV11-2,.,TGTGCCAGCAGCTTGGCGGGTTCTGAGACCCAGTACTTC,CASSLAGSETQYF
TRBJ1-2,.,TRBV5-1,TRBD1,TGCGCCAGCAGCTTGGGGGATTTGACAGGGAACTATGGCTACACCTTC,CASSLGDLTGNYGYTF
TRBJ2-1,.,TRBV7-3,TRBD2,TGTGCCAGCAGCGCTAGCGGGGGGGCCTACAATGAGCAGTTCTTC,CASSASGGAYNEQFF
TRBJ1-2,.,TRBV7-2,.,TGTGCCAGCAGCTTAGATGGCCGGCGGGGCTACACCTTC,CASSLDGRRGYTF
TRBJ2-7,.,TRBV7-9,.,TGTGCCAGCAGTCTAGACTCTGAACAGTACTTC,CASSLDSEQYF
TRBJ1-2,.,TRBV4-3,TRBD1,TGCGCCAGCAGCCAAGATCTAACAGGGGGTAACTATGGCTACACCTTC,CASSQDLTGGNYGYTF
TRBJ1-1,.,TRBV7-3,.,TGTGCCAGCAGCTTAAGTCGGGTTATGAACACTGAAGCTTTCTTT,CASSLSRVMNTEAFF
TRBJ1-2,.,TRBV18,TRBD1,TGTGCCAGCTCACCAGCCCGGGACAGCTATGGCTACACCTTC,CASSPARDSYGYTF
TRBJ2-2,few,TRBV3-1/TRBV3-2,TRBD1,TGTGCCAGCAGCCAAGCAAAAAGGGGGCTGGACGGGGAGCTGTTTTTT,CASSQAKRGLDGELFF
TRBJ2-3,.,TRBV5-1,.,TGCGCCAGCAAAGAGCCCGCTAGCACAGATACGCAGTATTTT,CASKEPASTDTQYF
TRBJ1-2,.,TRBV19,.,TGTGCCTCCCGCCGGAACAGGGACTACGGCTACACCTTC,CASRRNRDYGYTF
TRBJ1-1,.,TRBV5-1,TRBD1,TGCGCCAGCAGCCCGCAGGGACAGGGAATAGGCACTGAAGCTTTCTTT,CASSPQGQGIGTEAFF
TRBJ1-6,.,TRBV5-1,TRBD1,TGCGCCAGCAGCTTGGGGACAGGGAGACAATCACCCCTCCACTTT,CASSLGTGRQSPLHF
TRBJ2-3,.,TRBV6-6,TRBD1,TGTGCCAGCAGCCCACAGGGGACAGATACGCAGTATTTT,CASSPQGTDTQYF
TRBJ2-5,.,TRBV5-4,TRBD2,TGTGCCAGCAGCCTCTCCCGGGGGGGCCTGGAGACCCAGTACTTC,CASSLSRGGLETQYF
TRBJ2-1,.,TRBV4-2,.,TGTGCCAGCAGCCGGGAGGACGGGGTAAGCAACAATGAGCAGTTCTTC,CASSREDGVSNNEQFF
TRBJ1-2,.,TRBV25-1,.,TGTGCCAGCAGGACATCTAACTATGGCTACACCTTC,CASRTSNYGYTF
TRBJ2-7,.,TRBV10-2,.,TGCGCCAGCAGTGAGTGGACCTCGGGGATGCGGGAGCAGTACTTC,CASSEWTSGMREQYF
TRBJ1-5,.,TRBV5-6,.,TGTGCCAGCAGCCCCGGGGGAGGGGGGAACGGTCAGCCCCAGCATTTT,CASSPGGGGNGQPQHF
TRBJ2-7,few,TRBV7-6,TRBD1,TGTGCCAGCAGCGCCCCGGGACAGGGTATATACGAGCAGTACTTC,CASSAPGQGIYEQYF
TRBJ2-5,.,TRBV6-5,TRBD1,TGTGCCAGCAGTTCACCCAGGGACAGCCAAGAGACCCAGTACTTC,CASSSPRDSQETQYF
TRBJ1-5,.,TRBV27,TRBD1,TGTGCCAGCAGACGAGGGACAGGGGGTCGGGGCAATCAGCCCCAGCATTTT,CASRRGTGGRGNQPQHF
TRBJ1-1,.,TRBV5-1,TRBD1,TGCGCCAGTCAAACCGGGACAGGGAACACTGAAGCTTTCTTT,CASQTGTGNTEAFF